This entry lists 3 T cell receptor beta chains sequenced from one sample in a study of cytomegalovirus exposure and HLA in healthy donors. Vbeta (60) and Jbeta (13) primers were used in the PCR. Only in-frame clones appear in the TCRdb table, and some are missing; sequencing was by immunoSEQ multiplex PCR. The repertoire consists of 100,000 to 150,000 clones, with around 83% occurring once and the leading ten covering roughly 1.2%. Sequencing was done on a sample of PBMCs. Receptors were obtained from a girl between 2 and 10 years old in good health and CMV-seronegative.

J is TRBJ1-3 and V is TRBV28; D gene uncertain. The germline gives CDR1 MDHEN, CDR2 SYDVKM. The CDR3 consists of 14 residues. The ends were cut back, 7 bases at V and 0 bases at J, with 10 bases in the middle. CDR3 protein: CASTRTHSGNTIYF. DNA for the CDR3: TGTGCCAGCACTAGAACTCACTCTGGAAACACCATATATTTT.

The rearrangement uses TRBV6-1 and TRBJ1-2; possibly TRBD1 for D (5 bases). The V gene's germline CDR1 is MNHNS and CDR2 SASEGT. V dropped 3 bases and J dropped 4 bases, with 9 bases sitting between them. The CDR3 has 13 residues. Here the CDR3 DNA reads TGTGCCAGCAGTGATCGGGGGATCTATGGCTACACCTTC. Translated, it gives CASSDRGIYGYTF.

This clone is a singleton in its sample. This chain links TRBV5-1 with TRBJ1-5; 8 bases are shared with TRBD1. Germline CDR1 is SGHRS and CDR2 is YFSETQ. CDR3 length equals 14 residues. V was pared by 4 bases and J by 6 bases, with 6 bases of the junction left unmatched. Here the CDR3 reads CASSPTGGGQPQHF. In DNA, the CDR3 is TGCGCCAGCAGCCCAACAGGGGGTGGTCAGCCCCAGCATTTT.